This TCR beta chain was retrieved from a study of T cells in Graves' hyperthyroidism and ophthalmopathy. Study outcomes and limitations: Most expanded thyroid clonotypes above 0.001 recurred in blood.

V was cut by 1 base and J by 4 bases, with 1 base left in between. The CDR3 sequence is 11 residues long. The V gene's germline CDR1 is MDHEN and CDR2 SYDVKM. This clonotype was detected ten times or more. Its antigen remains unidentified. Those with hyperthyroidism were 18 to 65 years old, newly diagnosed, and ill for under 2 months. Amplification of TCR beta CDR3 regions used RNA as the template. First-round RT-PCR targeting the TCR CDR3 was performed with the HTBI primer set. Each CDR3 protein gets one entry after TCRdb re-called the multiplex PCR reads with MiXCR. The sample has roughly 380,000 distinct CDR3 sequences; less than 15% are singletons.

The receptor was derived from a man younger than 45 with Graves' hyperthyroidism that later progressed to Graves' ophthalmopathy. Sequencing was performed on blood. The J gene is TRBJ1-1, the V gene TRBV28; D uncertain. CDR3 loop: CASSLFTEAFF. CDR3 sequence (DNA): TGTGCCAGCAGTTTATTCACTGAAGCTTTCTTT. The full variable domain, rest sourced from reference TRBV28 and TRBJ1-1, is DVKVTQSSRYLVKRTGEKVFLECVQDMDHENMFWYRQDPGLGLRLIYFSYDVKMKEKGDIPEGYSVSREKKERFSLILESASTNQTSMYLCASSLFTEAFFGQGTRLTVV.